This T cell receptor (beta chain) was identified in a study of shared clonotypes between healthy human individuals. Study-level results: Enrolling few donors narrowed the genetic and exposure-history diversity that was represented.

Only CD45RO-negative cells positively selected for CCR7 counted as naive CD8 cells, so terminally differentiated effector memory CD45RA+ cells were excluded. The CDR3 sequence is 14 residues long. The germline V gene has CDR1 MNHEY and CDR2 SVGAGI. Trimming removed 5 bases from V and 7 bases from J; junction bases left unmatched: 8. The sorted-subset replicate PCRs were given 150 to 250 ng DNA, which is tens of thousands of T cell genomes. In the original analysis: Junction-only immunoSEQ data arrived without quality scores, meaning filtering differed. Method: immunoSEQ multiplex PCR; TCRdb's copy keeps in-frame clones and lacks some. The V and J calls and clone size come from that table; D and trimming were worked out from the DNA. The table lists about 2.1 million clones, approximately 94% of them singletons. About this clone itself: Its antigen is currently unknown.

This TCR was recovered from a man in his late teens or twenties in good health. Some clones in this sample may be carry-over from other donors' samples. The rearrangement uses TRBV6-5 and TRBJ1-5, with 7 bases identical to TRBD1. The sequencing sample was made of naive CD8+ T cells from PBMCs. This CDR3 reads CASSIRQGGQPQHF. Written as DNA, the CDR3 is TGTGCCAGCAGTATTAGACAGGGTGGGCAGCCCCAGCATTTT.